This entry concerns a single T cell receptor beta chain. What it recognizes is unknown. The data are from a study of cytomegalovirus exposure and HLA in healthy donors. Study-level results: Among TCR beta chains of equal frequency, HLA-associated ones were more clonally expanded in a later analysis.

The germline V gene encodes CDR1 SGHNT and CDR2 YYREEE (reference sequence). This CDR3 spans 12 amino acids. The V gene lost 10 bases and the J gene lost 7 bases, with 12 bases spanning the gap. PCR used 60 Vbeta primers and 13 Jbeta primers. TCRdb's table, derived via immunoSEQ multiplex PCR, lists solely in-frame clones and lacks some. The table lists 50,000 to 65,000 clones, roughly 75% of them singletons. The chain uses TRBV5-4 and TRBJ1-6; D possibly corresponds to TRBD1 (6 bases). The source of this sequence is a woman aged 40 to 49 in good health and CMV-seropositive. Sequenced input: PBMCs. The CDR3 here is CAGGGRNSPLHF. The CDR3 region has the DNA TGTGCCGGGGGCGGCAGAAATTCACCCCTCCACTTT.